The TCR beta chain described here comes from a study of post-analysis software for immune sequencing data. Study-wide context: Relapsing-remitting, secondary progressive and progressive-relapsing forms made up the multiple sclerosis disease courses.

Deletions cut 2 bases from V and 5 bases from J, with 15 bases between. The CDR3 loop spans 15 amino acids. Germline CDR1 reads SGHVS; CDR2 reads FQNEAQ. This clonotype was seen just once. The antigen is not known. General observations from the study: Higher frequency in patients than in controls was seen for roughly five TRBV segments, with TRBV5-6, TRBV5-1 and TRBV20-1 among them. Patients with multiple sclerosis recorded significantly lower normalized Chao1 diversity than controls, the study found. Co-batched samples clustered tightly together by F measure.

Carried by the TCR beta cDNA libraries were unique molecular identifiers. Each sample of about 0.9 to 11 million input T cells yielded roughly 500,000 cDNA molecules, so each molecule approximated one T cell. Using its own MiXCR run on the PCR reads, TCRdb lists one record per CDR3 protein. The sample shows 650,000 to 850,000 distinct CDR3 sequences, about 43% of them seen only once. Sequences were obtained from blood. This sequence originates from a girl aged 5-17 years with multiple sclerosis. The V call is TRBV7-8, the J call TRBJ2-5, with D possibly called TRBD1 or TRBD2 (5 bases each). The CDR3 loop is CASSLSVGVKETQYF. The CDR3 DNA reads TGTGCCAGCAGCTTATCTGTGGGGGTCAAGGAGACCCAGTACTTC.